The clone carrying this T cell receptor beta chain was counted many times. The antigen remains undetermined. This CDR3 contains 14 residues. Germline V gene data show CDR1 as SGHRS and CDR2 as YFSETQ. The trim removed 4 bases at V and 7 bases at J, leaving 5 bases unmatched. Unique molecular identifiers were incorporated into the prepared TCRbeta library. TCRdb re-called the PCR reads with MiXCR, one entry per CDR3 protein. The sample gives 60,000 to 70,000 distinct CDR3 sequences, 4% to 5% of which show up once; approximately 17% is in the top ten. The data were obtained in a study of T-cell reconstitution after alpha-beta-depleted transplantation in children. Whole-study findings and limits: Several hundred graft clones that had expanded were reportedly the source of alpha-beta T cells about two months after transplant. T cells produced anew were the main source of T-cell counts and diversity one year after transplant.

The sequence came from a boy younger than two who had a stem cell transplant for acute myeloid leukemia, so the T cells may come from the graft donor. The sequencing used PBMCs, mostly from graft donor cells, collected 180 days after TCRalphabeta/CD19-depleted stem cell transplant. V gene TRBV5-1 combines with J gene TRBJ1-5, with 10 bases aligning to TRBD1. Here the CDR3 DNA reads TGCGCCAGCAGCCCTGGGACAGGGGACCAGCCCCAGCATTTT. Translating gives CASSPGTGDQPQHF.